What follows are 16 T cell receptor beta chains derived from one specimen sequenced in a study of CD8+ T cells in alopecia areata. Treatment defined: oral pan-JAK inhibitor, 5-10 mg twice daily. Extracted RNA was reverse transcribed, and the resulting cDNA served as sequencing template. Some clones are missing from TCRdb's copy, which holds only in-frame ones; the method was immunoSEQ multiplex PCR. The table includes 200,000 to 250,000 clones, around 66% detected once. Sequenced material: CD4+ T cells sorted from blood, taken at week 4, from a patient treated with tofacitinib. The origin of the receptors is a human donor with alopecia areata.

The chain has TRBV18 and TRBJ2-5, with 7 bases lining up with TRBD1. The V gene's germline CDR1 is KGHSH and CDR2 LQKENI. The CDR3 contains 15 residues. V lost 0 bases and J lost 2; bases outside the gene matches: 3. CDR3 amino acids: CASSPPGQRQETQYF. The CDR3 nucleotides read TGTGCCAGCTCACCACCGGGACAGAGACAAGAGACCCAGTACTTC.

This chain connects TRBV6-1 to TRBJ2-5, with D perhaps TRBD1 (6 bases). The V and J ends lost 0 bases and 1 base respectively, with 12 bases between them. Germline values: CDR1 MNHNS, CDR2 SASEGT. This CDR3 is 16 amino acids long. CDR3 residues: CASSEASSTGQETQYF. The CDR3 DNA follows: TGTGCCAGCAGTGAAGCTAGTTCGACAGGCCAAGAGACCCAGTACTTC.

This clone showed up many times. This sequence joins TRBV29-1 and TRBJ2-7; 7 positions agree with TRBD2. There are 12 residues in the CDR3. V lost 7 bases, J lost 7 bases, and 10 bases stayed unmatched. Germline V gene sequence: CDR1 SQVTM, CDR2 ANQGSEA. This CDR3 reads CSAGLPFGEQYF. CDR3 nucleotides: TGCAGCGCGGGACTACCATTCGGGGAGCAGTACTTC.

The gene calls are TRBV30 and TRBJ1-2, with TRBD1 identical over 9 bases. The ends lost 2 bases at V and 4 bases at J; junction bases unmatched: 2. Per the germline V gene, CDR1 is GTSNPN and CDR2 is SVGIG (reference sequence). This CDR3 has 13 residues. DNA of the CDR3: TGTGCCTGGAGTAGACAGGGGGGCTATGGCTACACCTTC. Amino acids: CAWSRQGGYGYTF.

The V and J genes are TRBV30 and TRBJ2-3, with D maybe TRBD2 (5 bases). There are 17 residues in the CDR3. V shed 0 bases and J shed 0 bases, with 16 bases lying between them. Germline CDR1 and CDR2: GTSNPN and SVGIG (reference sequence). Here the CDR3 DNA reads TGTGCCTGGAGTGTACGGGCCTCCAGGACTAGCACAGATACGCAGTATTTT. Translated, it gives CAWSVRASRTSTDTQYF. The whole variable domain, remainder taken from reference TRBV30 and TRBJ2-3, is SQTIHQWPATLVQPVGSPLSLECTVEGTSNPNLYWYRQAAGRGLQLLFYSVGIGQISSEVPQNLSASRPQDRQFILSSKKLLLSDSGFYLCAWSVRASRTSTDTQYFGPGTRLTVL.

This rearrangement joins TRBV5-4 to TRBJ1-5, with a weak D call TRBD1 (6 bases). Germline CDR1 is SGHNT and CDR2 is YYREEE (reference sequence). This CDR3 region has 14 residues. Trimming stripped 4 bases from V and 2 bases from J, with 10 bases between. In DNA form, the CDR3 reads TGTGCCAGCAGCGTGGCAGGGGGCAATCAGCCCCAGCATTTT. Its protein is CASSVAGGNQPQHF. Combining the CDR3 with reference TRBV5-4 and TRBJ1-5 gives the whole variable domain ETGVTQSPTHLIKTRGQQVTLRCSSQSGHNTVSWYQQALGQGPQFIFQYYREEENGRGNFPPRFSGLQFPNYSSELNVNALELDDSALYLCASSVAGGNQPQHFGDGTRLSIL.

V is TRBV11-1 and J is TRBJ2-2, with a possible D match to TRBD1 (6 bases). CDR3 length: 15 amino acids. Germline CDR1 and CDR2: SGHAT and FQDESV (reference sequence). The V end was cut by 1 base, the J end by 1 base, with 7 bases between. The CDR3 nucleotides read TGTGCCAGCAGCTTAGAACAGGGGAACACCGGGGAGCTGTTTTTT. Protein sequence: CASSLEQGNTGELFF.

This clone was recorded a few times. This chain connects TRBV7-2 to TRBJ1-1, with 7 bases fitting TRBD1. Germline values: CDR1 SGHTA, CDR2 FQGNSA. This CDR3 spans 15 amino acids. J lost 1 base, V lost 6 bases, and 8 bases had no gene match. The CDR3 sequence is CASSRQGSRNTEAFF. As DNA, the CDR3 is TGTGCCAGCAGTAGACAGGGTTCCAGGAACACTGAAGCTTTCTTT.

This clone was observed a single time. The chain's CDR3 is CASSEVGRADTEAFF. The CDR3 bases are TGTGCCAGCAGTGAAGTGGGCAGGGCTGACACTGAAGCTTTCTTT. V usage is TRBV2 and J usage is TRBJ1-1; the D gene is possibly TRBD1 (5 bases). Trimming took 1 base from V and 3 from J, leaving 12 bases between them. The germline V gene has CDR1 SNHLY and CDR2 FYNNEI. The CDR3 length is 15 residues.

This clone has only a few counts. The chain links TRBV5-5 to TRBJ1-1; maybe TRBD1 (6 bases). The CDR3 extends over 16 amino acids. V lost 0 bases to trimming and J lost 5 bases, with 17 bases between them. Germline V gene sequence: CDR1 SGHKS, CDR2 YYEKEE (reference sequence). CDR3 DNA sequence: TGTGCCAGCAGCTTGGGGGGAACCTACAGGGAGACTGAAGCTTTCTTT. Amino acids: CASSLGGTYRETEAFF. The full variable domain, rest sourced from reference TRBV5-5 and TRBJ1-1, is DAGVTQSPTHLIKTRGQQVTLRCSPISGHKSVSWYQQVLGQGPQFIFQYYEKEERGRGNFPDRFSARQFPNYSSELNVNALLLGDSALYLCASSLGGTYRETEAFFGQGTRLTVV.

This chain links TRBV11-3 with TRBJ2-5; 7 nucleotides match TRBD2. The J segment lost 4 bases and the V segment lost 3 bases, leaving 11 bases of the junction unmatched. Germline assignment: CDR1 SGHNT and CDR2 YENEEA. CDR3 length equals 16 residues. CDR3 region: CASSFPSGLRRETQYF. The DNA of the CDR3 is TGTGCCAGCAGCTTTCCTAGCGGCTTGCGGAGAGAGACCCAGTACTTC.

This clone was seen a handful of times. This chain uses TRBV4-3 with TRBJ1-1; 8 bases are a match to TRBD1. V trimming: 1 base; J trimming: 3 bases; junction bases outside the gene matches: 7. The CDR3 has 16 amino acids. Germline CDR1 is LGHNA and CDR2 is YSLEER. CDR3 sequence: CASSQARQGRDTEAFF. Here the CDR3 DNA reads TGCGCCAGCAGCCAAGCCCGACAGGGGAGGGACACTGAAGCTTTCTTT.

The genes are TRBV11-1 and TRBJ2-5; the D gene is possibly TRBD2 (5 bases). V was clipped by 4 bases and J by 4 bases, with 13 bases between them. Germline loops: CDR1 SGHAT, CDR2 FQDESV (reference sequence). The CDR3 runs 14 residues. The DNA of the CDR3 is TGTGCCAGCAGCTCGTCTAGAGAGGGAGAGACCCAGTACTTC. Protein sequence: CASSSSREGETQYF.

The rearrangement uses TRBV7-8 and TRBJ2-7, with 13 bases fitting TRBD2. This CDR3 has 17 residues. V was pared by 0 bases and J by 2 bases, with 4 bases of the junction left unmatched. Germline V gene lookup returns CDR1 SGHVS and CDR2 FQNEAQ. DNA of the CDR3: TGTGCCAGCAGCTTAGCGCGGGGACTAGCGGGGCCCTACGAGCAGTACTTC. This codes for CASSLARGLAGPYEQYF.

This clone has a handful of counts. The chain carries TRBV4-1 and TRBJ1-6; TRBD1 matches at 9 bases. The V and J ends lost 4 bases and 10 bases, in that order; junction bases with no gene match: 11. CDR1 is MGHRA, CDR2 YSYEKL, per germline. The CDR3 runs 16 residues. CDR3 loop: CASSLAPGQGLSPLHF. CDR3 coding DNA: TGCGCCAGCAGCCTCGCACCGGGACAGGGTTTATCACCCCTCCACTTT.

This clone showed up just a few times. The chain links TRBV7-9 to TRBJ1-6; 7 nucleotides line up with TRBD1. Germline lookup yields CDR1 SEHNR and CDR2 FQNEAQ (reference sequence). The V segment lost 4 bases and the J segment 7 bases; nucleotides outside the gene matches: 13. This CDR3 has 17 residues. The CDR3 region has the DNA TGTGCCAGCAGCTCCGCCACATGGGACAGCTCAAATTCACCCCTCCACTTT. Translating it yields CASSSATWDSSNSPLHF.